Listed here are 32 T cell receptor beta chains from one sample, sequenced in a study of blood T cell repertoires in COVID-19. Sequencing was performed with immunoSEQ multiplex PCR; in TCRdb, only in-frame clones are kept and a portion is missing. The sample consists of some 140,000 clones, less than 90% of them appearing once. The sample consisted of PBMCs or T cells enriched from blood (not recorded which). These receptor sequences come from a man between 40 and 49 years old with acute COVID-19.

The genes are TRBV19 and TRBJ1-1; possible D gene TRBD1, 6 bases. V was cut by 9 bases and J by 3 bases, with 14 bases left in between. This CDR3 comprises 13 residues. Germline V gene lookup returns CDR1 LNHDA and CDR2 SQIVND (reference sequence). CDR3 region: CASRDMAHTEAFF. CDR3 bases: TGTGCCAGCCGGGACATGGCCCACACTGAAGCTTTCTTT.

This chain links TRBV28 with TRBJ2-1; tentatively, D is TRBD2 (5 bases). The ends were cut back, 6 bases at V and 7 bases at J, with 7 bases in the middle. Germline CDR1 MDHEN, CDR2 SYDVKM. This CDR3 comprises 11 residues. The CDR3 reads CASSRGNEQFF. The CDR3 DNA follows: TGTGCCAGCAGCAGAGGGAATGAGCAGTTCTTC.

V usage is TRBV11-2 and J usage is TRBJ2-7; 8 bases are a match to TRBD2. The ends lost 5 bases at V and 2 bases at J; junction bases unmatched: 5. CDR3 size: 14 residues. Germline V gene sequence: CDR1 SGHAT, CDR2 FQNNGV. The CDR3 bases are TGTGCCAGCAGCCCTCCAGCGGGGGCCTACGAGCAGTACTTC. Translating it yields CASSPPAGAYEQYF.

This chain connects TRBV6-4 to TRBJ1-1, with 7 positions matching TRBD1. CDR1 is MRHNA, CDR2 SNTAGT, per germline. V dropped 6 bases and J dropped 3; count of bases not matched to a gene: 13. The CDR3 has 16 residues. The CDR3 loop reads CASRGNLRGQDTEAFF. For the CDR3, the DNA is TGTGCCAGCAGGGGGAACTTAAGGGGGCAGGACACTGAAGCTTTCTTT.

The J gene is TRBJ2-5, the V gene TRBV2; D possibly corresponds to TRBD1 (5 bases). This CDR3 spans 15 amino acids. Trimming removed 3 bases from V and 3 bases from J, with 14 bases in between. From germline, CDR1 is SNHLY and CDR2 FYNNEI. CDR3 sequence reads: CASSDPGARKETQYF. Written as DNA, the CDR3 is TGTGCCAGCAGTGATCCTGGGGCCAGAAAAGAGACCCAGTACTTC.

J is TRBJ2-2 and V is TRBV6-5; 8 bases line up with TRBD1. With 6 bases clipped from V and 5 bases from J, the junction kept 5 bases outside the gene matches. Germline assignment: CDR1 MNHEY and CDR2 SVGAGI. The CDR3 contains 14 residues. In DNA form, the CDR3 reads TGTGCCAGCAGAATGACAGGGGAAACCGGGGAGCTGTTTTTT. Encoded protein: CASRMTGETGELFF.

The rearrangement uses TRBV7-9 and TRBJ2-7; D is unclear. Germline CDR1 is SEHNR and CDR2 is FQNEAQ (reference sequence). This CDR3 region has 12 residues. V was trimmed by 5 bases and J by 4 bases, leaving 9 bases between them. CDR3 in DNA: TGTGCCAGCAGCCTTCACAGTTACGAGCAGTACTTC. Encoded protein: CASSLHSYEQYF.

The CDR3 reads CASRTLQELNTEAFF. The CDR3 DNA is TGCGCCAGCAGGACCCTACAGGAGCTGAACACTGAAGCTTTCTTT. The chain carries TRBV5-1 and TRBJ1-1; TRBD1 is a possible D gene (5 bases). CDR3 length: 15 amino acids. Germline CDR1 is SGHRS and CDR2 is YFSETQ. V was shortened by 5 bases and J by 0 bases, with 14 bases between the two germline ends.

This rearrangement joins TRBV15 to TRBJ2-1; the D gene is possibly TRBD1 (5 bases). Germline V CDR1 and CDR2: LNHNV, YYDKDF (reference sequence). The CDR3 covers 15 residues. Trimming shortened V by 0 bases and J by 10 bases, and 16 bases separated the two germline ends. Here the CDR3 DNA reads TGTGCCACCAGCAGAGATGTTCGATCTGGGGCCGAGCAGTTCTTC. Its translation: CATSRDVRSGAEQFF.

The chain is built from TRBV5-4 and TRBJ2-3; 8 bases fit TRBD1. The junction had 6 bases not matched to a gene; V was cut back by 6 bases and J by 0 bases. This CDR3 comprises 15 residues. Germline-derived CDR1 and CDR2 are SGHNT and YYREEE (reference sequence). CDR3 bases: TGTGCCAGCAAGGATCGGACAGGGAGCACAGATACGCAGTATTTT. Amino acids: CASKDRTGSTDTQYF.

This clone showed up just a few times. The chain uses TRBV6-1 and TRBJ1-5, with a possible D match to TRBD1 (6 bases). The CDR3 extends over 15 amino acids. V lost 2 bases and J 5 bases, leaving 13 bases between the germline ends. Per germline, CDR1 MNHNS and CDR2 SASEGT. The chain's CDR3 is CASSETGGADQPQHF. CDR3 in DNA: TGTGCCAGCAGTGAAACGGGGGGGGCCGATCAGCCCCAGCATTTT.

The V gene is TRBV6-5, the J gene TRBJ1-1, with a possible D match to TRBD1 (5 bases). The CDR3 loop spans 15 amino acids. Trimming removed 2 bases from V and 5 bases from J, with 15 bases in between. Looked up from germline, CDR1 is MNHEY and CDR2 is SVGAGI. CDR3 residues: CASSYEAGKWTEAFF. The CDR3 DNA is TGTGCCAGCAGTTACGAGGCAGGGAAGTGGACTGAAGCTTTCTTT.

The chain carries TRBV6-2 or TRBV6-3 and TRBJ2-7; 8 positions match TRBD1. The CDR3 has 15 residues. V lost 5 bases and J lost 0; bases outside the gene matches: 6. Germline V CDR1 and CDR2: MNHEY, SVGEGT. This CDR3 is CASSQDRASSYEQYF. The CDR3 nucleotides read TGTGCCAGCAGTCAGGACAGGGCTTCCTCCTACGAGCAGTACTTC.

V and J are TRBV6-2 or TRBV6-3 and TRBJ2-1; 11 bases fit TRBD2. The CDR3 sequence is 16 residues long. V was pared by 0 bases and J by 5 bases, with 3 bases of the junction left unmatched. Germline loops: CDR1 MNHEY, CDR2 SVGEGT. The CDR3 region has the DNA TGTGCCAGCAGTTACTCACGACTAGCGGGAAACAATGAGCAGTTCTTC. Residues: CASSYSRLAGNNEQFF.

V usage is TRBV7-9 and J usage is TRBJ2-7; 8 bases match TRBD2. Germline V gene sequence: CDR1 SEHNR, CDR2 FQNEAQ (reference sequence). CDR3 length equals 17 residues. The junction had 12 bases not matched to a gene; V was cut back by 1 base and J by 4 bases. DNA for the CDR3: TGTGCCAGCAGCTTAGACGGATTAGCGGGGTCCGGGTACGAGCAGTACTTC. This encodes CASSLDGLAGSGYEQYF.

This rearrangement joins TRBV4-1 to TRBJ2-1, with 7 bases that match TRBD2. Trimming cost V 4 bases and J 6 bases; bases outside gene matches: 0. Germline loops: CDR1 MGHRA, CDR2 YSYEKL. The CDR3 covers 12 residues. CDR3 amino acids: CASSREGNEQFF. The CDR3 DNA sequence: TGCGCCAGCAGCCGGGAGGGCAATGAGCAGTTCTTC.

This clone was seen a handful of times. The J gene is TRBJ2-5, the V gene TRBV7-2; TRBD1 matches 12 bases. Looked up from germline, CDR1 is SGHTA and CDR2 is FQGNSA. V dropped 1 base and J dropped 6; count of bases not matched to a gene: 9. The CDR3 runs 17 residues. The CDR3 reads CASSLVVGTGGVQTQYF. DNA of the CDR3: TGTGCCAGCAGCTTAGTTGTTGGGACAGGGGGCGTGCAGACCCAGTACTTC.

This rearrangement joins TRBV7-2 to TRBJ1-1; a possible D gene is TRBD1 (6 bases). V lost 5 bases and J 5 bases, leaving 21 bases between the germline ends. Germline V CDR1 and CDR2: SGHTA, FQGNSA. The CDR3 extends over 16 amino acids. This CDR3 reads CASSPNAGGAGTEAFF. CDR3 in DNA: TGTGCCAGCAGCCCTAACGCGGGGGGCGCGGGGACTGAAGCTTTCTTT.

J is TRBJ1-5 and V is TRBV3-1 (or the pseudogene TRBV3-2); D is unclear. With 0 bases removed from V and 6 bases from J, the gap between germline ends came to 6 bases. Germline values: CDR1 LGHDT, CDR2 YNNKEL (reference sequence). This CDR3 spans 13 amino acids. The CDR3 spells CASSQDPGQPQHF. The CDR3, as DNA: TGTGCCAGCAGCCAAGATCCGGGTCAGCCCCAGCATTTT.

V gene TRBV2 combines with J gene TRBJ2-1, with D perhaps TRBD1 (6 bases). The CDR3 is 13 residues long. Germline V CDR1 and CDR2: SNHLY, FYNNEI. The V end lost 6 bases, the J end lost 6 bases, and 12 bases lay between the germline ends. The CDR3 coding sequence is TGTGCCAGCAGGGCGGACAGTCTCAATGAGCAGTTCTTC. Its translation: CASRADSLNEQFF.

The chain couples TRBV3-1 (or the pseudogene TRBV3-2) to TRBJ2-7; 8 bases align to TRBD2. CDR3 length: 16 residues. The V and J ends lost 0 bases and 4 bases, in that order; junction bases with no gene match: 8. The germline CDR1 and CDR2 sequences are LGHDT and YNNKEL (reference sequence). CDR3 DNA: TGTGCCAGCAGCCAAGATCGAGCGGGAGTAGGGTACGAGCAGTACTTC. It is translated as CASSQDRAGVGYEQYF.

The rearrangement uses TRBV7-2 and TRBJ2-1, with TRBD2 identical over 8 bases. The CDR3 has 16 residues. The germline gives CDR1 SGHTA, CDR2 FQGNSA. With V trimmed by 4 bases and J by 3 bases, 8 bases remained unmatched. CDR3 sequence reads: CASSSYSGNLYNEQFF. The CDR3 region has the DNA TGTGCCAGCAGCTCGTATAGCGGGAACCTCTACAATGAGCAGTTCTTC.

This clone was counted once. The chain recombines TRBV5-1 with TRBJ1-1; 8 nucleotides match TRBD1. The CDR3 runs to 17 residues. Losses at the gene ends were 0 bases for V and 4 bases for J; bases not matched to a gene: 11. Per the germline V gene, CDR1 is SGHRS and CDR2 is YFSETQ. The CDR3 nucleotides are TGCGCCAGCAGCTTGGATCCGACAGGGGTCGATCCCACTGAAGCTTTCTTT. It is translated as CASSLDPTGVDPTEAFF.

CDR3 DNA sequence: TGTGCCAGCAGTGTACAGGGAGATGAGCAGTTCTTC. Its translation is CASSVQGDEQFF. The chain is built from TRBV2 and TRBJ2-1, with D possibly being TRBD1 (6 bases). V was shortened by 4 bases and J by 8 bases, with 9 bases between the two germline ends. Germline CDR1 and CDR2: SNHLY and FYNNEI. The CDR3 consists of 12 residues.

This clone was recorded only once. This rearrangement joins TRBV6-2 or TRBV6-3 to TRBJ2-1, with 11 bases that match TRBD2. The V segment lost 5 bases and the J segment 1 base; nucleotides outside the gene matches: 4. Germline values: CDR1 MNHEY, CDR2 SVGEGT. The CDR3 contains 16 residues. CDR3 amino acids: CASSTLAGGSYNEQFF. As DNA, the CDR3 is TGTGCCAGCAGTACCTTAGCGGGGGGGTCCTACAATGAGCAGTTCTTC.

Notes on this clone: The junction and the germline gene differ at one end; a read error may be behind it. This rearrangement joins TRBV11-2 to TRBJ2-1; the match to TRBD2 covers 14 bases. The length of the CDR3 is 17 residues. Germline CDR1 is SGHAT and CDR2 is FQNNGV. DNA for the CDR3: TGTGCCAGCAACTTAGAACCGGGACTAGCGGGAGCAGGAGAGCAGTTCTTC. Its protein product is CASNLEPGLAGAGEQFF.

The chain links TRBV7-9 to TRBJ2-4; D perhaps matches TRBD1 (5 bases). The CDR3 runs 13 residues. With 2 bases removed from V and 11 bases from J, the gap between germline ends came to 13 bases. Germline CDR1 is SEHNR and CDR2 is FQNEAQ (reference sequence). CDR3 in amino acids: CASSLTGNDVQYF. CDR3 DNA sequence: TGTGCCAGCAGCTTAACAGGCAATGACGTTCAGTACTTC.

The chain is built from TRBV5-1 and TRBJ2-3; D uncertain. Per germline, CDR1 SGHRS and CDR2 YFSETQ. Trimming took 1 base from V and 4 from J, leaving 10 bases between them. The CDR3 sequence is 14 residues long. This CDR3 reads CASSLTPYADTQYF. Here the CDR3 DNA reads TGCGCCAGCAGCTTGACTCCATACGCAGATACGCAGTATTTT.

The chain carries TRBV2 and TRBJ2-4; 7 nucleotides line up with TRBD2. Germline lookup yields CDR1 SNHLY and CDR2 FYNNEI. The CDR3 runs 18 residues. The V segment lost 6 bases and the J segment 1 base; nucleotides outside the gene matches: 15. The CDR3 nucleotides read TGTGCCAGCAGGGACCCGGGGGGAGCGGGATGGGCCAAAAACATTCAGTACTTC. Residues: CASRDPGGAGWAKNIQYF.

CDR3 sequence (DNA): TGTGCCAGCAGCGGTATGGGGACAGCCTCTGAAGCTTTCTTT. Residues: CASSGMGTASEAFF. This chain links TRBV5-6 with TRBJ1-1; 7 nucleotides agree with TRBD1. The CDR3 consists of 14 residues. Unmatched junction bases numbered 9, after V lost 4 bases and J lost 6 bases. Germline assignment: CDR1 SGHDT and CDR2 YYEEEE.

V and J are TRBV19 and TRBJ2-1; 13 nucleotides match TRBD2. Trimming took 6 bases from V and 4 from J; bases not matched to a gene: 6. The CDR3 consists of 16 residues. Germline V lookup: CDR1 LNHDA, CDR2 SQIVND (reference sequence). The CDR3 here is CASRGRTSGSYNEQFF. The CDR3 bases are TGTGCCAGTAGGGGTAGGACTAGCGGGAGTTACAATGAGCAGTTCTTC. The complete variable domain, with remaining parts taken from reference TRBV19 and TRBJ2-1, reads DGGITQSPKYLFRKEGQNVTLSCEQNLNHDAMYWYRQDPGQGLRLIYYSQIVNDFQKGDIAEGYSVSREKKESFPLTVTSAQKNPTAFYLCASRGRTSGSYNEQFFGPGTRLTVL.

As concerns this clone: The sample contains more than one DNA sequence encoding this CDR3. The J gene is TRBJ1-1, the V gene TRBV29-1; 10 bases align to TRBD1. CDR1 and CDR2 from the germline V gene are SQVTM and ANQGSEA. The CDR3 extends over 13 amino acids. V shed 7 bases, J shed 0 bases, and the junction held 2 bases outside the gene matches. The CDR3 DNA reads TGCAGCGGGGGACAGGGGTTGAACACTGAAGCTTTCTTT. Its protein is CSGGQGLNTEAFF.